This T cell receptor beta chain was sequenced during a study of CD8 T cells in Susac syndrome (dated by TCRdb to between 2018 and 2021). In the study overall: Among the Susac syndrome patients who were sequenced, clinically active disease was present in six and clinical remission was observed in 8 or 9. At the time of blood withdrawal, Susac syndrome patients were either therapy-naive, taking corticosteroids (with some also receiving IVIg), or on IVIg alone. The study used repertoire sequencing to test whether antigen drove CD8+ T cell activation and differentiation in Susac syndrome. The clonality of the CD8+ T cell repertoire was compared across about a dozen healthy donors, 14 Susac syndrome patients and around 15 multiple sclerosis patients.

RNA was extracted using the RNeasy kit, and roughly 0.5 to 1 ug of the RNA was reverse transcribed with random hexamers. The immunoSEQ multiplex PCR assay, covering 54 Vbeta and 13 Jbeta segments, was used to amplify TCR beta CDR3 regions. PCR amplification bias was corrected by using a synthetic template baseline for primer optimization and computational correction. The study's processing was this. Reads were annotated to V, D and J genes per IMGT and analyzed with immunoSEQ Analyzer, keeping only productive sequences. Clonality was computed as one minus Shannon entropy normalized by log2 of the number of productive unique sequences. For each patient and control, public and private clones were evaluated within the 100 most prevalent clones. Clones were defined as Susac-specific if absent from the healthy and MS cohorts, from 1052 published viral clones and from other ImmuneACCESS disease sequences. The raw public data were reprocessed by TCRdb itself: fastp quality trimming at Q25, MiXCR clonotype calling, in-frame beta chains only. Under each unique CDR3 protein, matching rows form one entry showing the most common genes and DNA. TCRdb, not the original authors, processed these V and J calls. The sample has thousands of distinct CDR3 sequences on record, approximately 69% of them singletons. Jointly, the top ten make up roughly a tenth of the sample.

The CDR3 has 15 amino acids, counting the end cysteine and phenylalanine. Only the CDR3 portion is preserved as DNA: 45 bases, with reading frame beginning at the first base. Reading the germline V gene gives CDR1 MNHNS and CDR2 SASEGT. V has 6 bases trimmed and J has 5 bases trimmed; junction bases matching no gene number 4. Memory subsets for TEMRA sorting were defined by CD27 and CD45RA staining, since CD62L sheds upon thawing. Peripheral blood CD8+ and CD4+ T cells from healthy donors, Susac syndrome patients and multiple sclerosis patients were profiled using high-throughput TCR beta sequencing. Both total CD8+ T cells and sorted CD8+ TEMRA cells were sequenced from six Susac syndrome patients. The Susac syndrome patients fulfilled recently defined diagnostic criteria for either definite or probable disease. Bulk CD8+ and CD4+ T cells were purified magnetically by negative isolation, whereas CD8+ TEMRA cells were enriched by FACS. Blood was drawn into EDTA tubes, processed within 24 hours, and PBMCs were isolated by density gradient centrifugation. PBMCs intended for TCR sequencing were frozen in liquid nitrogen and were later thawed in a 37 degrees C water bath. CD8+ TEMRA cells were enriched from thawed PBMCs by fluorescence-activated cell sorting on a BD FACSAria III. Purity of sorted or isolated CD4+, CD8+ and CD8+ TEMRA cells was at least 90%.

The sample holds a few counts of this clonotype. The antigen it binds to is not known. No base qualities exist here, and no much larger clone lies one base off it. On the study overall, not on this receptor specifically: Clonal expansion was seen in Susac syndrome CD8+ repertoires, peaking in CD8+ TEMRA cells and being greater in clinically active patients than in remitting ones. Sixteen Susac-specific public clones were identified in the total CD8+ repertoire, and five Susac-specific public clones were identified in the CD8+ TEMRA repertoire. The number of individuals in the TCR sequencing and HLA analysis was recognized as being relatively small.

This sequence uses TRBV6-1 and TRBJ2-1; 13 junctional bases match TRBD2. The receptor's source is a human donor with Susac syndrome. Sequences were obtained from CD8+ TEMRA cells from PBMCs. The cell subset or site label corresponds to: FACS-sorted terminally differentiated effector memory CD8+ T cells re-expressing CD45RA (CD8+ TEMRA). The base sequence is TGTGCCAGCAGCCTGACTAGCGGGGGGAACAATGAGCAGTTCTTC. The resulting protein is CASSLTSGGNNEQFF.